The rows below give T cell receptor beta chains drawn from one sample of a study of shared clonotypes between healthy human individuals. Using immunoSEQ multiplex PCR, the repertoire was profiled, and TCRdb retains in-frame clones only, with some absent. The sample contains some 1.4 million clones, 95% to 97% of which appear only once. Sequenced sample: naive CD4+ T cells sorted from blood. These receptors were obtained from a man aged 30-40 years in good health. The CDR3 runs from the conserved cysteine through the conserved F or W. The D gene is left open where the match is weak. Size is omitted from some rows. Given values are once, few, many or a class for expanded clones.

CDR3 protein	CDR3 DNA	V gene	J gene	CDR3 length	D gene	clone size
CASSLAGGGSLQETQYF	TGTGCCAGCAGCTTGGCCGGGGGCGGGAGCCTCCAAGAGACCCAGTACTTC	TRBV5-5	TRBJ2-5	17	NA	NA
CASSSYESAAGTRTGEQYF	TGTGCCAGCAGTTCGTACGAATCCGCGGCCGGGACAAGAACAGGCGAGCAGTACTTC	TRBV7-9	TRBJ2-7	19	NA	NA
CASSFRDEGNTIYF	TGTGCCAGCAGTTTCCGGGACGAGGGAAACACCATATATTTT	TRBV6-6	TRBJ1-3	14	NA	NA
CASSTPETGNEQFF	TGTGCCAGCAGCACACCGGAGACGGGGAATGAGCAGTTCTTC	TRBV5-4	TRBJ2-1	14	NA	NA
CASSSTPSVDTQYF	TGTGCCAGCAGTTCCACTCCGAGTGTGGATACGCAGTATTTT	TRBV28	TRBJ2-3	14	NA	NA
CASSGQGAGSYEQYF	TGCGCCAGCAGCGGGCAGGGGGCAGGAAGCTACGAGCAGTACTTC	TRBV5-1	TRBJ2-7	15	TRBD1	once
CASSPWGSTEAFF	TGTGCCAGCTCACCATGGGGTAGCACTGAAGCTTTCTTT	TRBV18	TRBJ1-1	13	NA	NA
CASSFGTGSWVF	NA	TRBV28	TRBJ2-1	12	NA	NA
CASSPFSSATSYEQYF	TGTGCCAGCTCACCATTTTCTAGCGCCACCTCCTACGAGCAGTACTTC	TRBV18	TRBJ2-7	16	NA	NA
CASKYSRSTDTQYF	TGTGCCAGCAAATATTCACGGAGCACAGATACGCAGTATTTT	TRBV28	TRBJ2-3	14	NA	NA
CSVVGRFADTQYF	TGCAGCGTTGTGGGAAGGTTCGCAGATACGCAGTATTTT	TRBV29-1	TRBJ2-3	13	NA	NA
CALGTTYEQYF	TGTGCCCTCGGGACTACCTACGAGCAGTACTTC	TRBV2	TRBJ2-7	11	TRBD2	NA
CASSLRQGGLGTQYF	TGTGCCAGCAGCTTAAGACAGGGAGGGCTAGGGACCCAGTACTTC	TRBV5-6	TRBJ2-5	15	NA	NA
CASSLDGWTVQETQYF	TGTGCCAGCAGCTTAGATGGCTGGACTGTGCAAGAGACCCAGTACTTC	TRBV11-2	TRBJ2-5	16	NA	NA
CASSLGGPAYEQYF	TGCGCCAGCAGCTTGGGGGGGCCCGCCTACGAGCAGTACTTC	TRBV5-1	TRBJ2-7	14	NA	NA
CASSLFPGLSGNTIYF	TGTGCCAGCAGCTTGTTTCCGGGCCTATCTGGAAACACCATATATTTT	TRBV5-6	TRBJ1-3	16	NA	NA
CASSLSGGNEQFF	TGTGCCAGCAGCCTTTCTGGAGGGAATGAGCAGTTCTTC	TRBV14	TRBJ2-1	13	NA	NA
CASSTARAGNQPQHF	TGTGCCAGTAGTACCGCCAGGGCGGGCAATCAGCCCCAGCATTTT	TRBV19	TRBJ1-5	15	NA	NA
CASKKLLEQFF	TGTGCCAGCAAAAAACTACTTGAGCAGTTCTTC	TRBV28	TRBJ2-1	11	NA	NA
CASSPLRQGNGYTF	TGTGCCAGCTCACCACTAAGACAGGGGAATGGCTACACCTTC	TRBV18	TRBJ1-2	14	TRBD1	NA
CASRGYNEQFF	TGTGCCAGCCGAGGCTACAATGAGCAGTTCTTC	TRBV10-3	TRBJ2-1	11	NA	NA
CSVHQAGTNTGELFF	TGCAGCGTTCACCAGGCCGGGACGAACACCGGGGAGCTGTTTTTT	TRBV29-1	TRBJ2-2	15	NA	NA
CASSLGETNEQFF	TGTGCCAGCAGCTTAGGGGAGACCAATGAGCAGTTCTTC	TRBV7-7	TRBJ2-1	13	NA	NA
CASSLELAAEQYF	TGTGCCAGCAGCTTAGAGCTAGCGGCCGAGCAGTACTTC	TRBV7-2	TRBJ2-7	13	TRBD2	NA
CATSRDLTYGYTF	TGTGCCACCAGCAGAGATCTCACCTATGGCTACACCTTC	TRBV15	TRBJ1-2	13	NA	NA
CAIGAEGQGLHEQYF	TGTGCCATCGGCGCAGAGGGACAGGGCTTGCACGAGCAGTACTTC	TRBV10-3	TRBJ2-7	15	TRBD1	once
CASSPGGGQPQHF	TGTGCCAGCAGCCCGGGGGGCGGTCAGCCCCAGCATTTT	TRBV5-6	TRBJ1-5	13	NA	NA
CASSPQLAGKNIQYF	TGCGCCAGCAGCCCCCAACTAGCGGGAAAAAACATTCAGTACTTC	TRBV4-3	TRBJ2-4	15	TRBD2	NA
CASRSQDTQYF	TGTGCCAGCAGATCCCAGGATACGCAGTATTTT	TRBV5-6	TRBJ2-3	11	NA	NA
CASSETPSTYNEQFF	TGTGCCAGCAGTGAGACACCTAGTACATACAATGAGCAGTTCTTC	TRBV2	TRBJ2-1	15	NA	NA
CASSVASQGIETQYF	TGTGCCAGCAGCGTAGCTTCCCAGGGTATAGAGACCCAGTACTTC	TRBV9	TRBJ2-5	15	NA	NA
CSVVLTGFYEQYF	TGCAGCGTTGTTCTAACAGGGTTCTACGAGCAGTACTTC	TRBV29-1	TRBJ2-7	13	NA	once
CASNEGQLPGTGANVLTF	TGCGCCAGCAACGAGGGACAGCTACCAGGGACTGGGGCCAACGTCCTGACTTTC	TRBV5-1	TRBJ2-6	18	TRBD1	NA
CASSPGTSGSSVYEQYF	TGTGCCAGCAGCCCAGGGACTAGCGGGAGCAGCGTCTACGAGCAATACTTC	TRBV5-4	TRBJ2-7	17	TRBD2	NA